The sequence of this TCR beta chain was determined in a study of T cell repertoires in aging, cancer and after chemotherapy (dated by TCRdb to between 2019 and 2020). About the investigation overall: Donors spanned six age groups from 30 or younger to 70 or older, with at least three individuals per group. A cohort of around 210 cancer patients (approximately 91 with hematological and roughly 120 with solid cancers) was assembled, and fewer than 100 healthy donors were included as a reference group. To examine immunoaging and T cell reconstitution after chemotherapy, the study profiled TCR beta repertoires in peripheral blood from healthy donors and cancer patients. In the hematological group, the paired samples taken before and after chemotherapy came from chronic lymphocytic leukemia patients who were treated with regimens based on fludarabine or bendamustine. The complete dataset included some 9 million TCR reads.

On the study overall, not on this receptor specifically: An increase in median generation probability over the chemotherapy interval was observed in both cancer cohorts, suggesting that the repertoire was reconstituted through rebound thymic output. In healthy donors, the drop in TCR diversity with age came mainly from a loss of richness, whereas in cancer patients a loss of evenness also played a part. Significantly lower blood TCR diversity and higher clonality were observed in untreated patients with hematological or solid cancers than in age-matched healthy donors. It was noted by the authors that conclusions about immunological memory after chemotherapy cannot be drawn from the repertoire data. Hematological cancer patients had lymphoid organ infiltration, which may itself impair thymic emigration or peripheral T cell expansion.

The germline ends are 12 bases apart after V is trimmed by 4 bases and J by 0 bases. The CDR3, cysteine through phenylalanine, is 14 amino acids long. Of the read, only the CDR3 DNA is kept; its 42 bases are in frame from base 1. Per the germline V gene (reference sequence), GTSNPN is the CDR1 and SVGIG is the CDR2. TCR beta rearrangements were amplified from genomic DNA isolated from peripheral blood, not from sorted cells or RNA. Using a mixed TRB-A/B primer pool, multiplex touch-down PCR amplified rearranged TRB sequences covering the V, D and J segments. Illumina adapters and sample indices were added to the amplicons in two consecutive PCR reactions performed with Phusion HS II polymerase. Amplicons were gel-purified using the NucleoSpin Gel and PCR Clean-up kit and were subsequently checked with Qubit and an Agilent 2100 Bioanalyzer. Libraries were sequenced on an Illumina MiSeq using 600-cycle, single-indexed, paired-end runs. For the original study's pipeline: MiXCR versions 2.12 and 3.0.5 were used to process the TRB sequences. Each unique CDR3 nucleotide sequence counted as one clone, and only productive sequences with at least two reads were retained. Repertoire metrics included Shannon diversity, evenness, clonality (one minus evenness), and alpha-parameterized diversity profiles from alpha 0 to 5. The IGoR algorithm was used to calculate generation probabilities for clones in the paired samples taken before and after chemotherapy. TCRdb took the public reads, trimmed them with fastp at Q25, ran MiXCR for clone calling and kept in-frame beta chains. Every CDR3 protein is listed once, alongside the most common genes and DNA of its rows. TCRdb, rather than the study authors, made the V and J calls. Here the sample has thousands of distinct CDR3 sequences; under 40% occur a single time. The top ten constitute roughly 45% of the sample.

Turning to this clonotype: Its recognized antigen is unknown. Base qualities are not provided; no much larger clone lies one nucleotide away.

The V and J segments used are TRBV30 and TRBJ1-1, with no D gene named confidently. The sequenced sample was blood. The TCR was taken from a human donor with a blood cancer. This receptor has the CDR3 CAWNQLDMNTEAFF. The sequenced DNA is TGTGCCTGGAATCAACTGGATATGAACACTGAAGCTTTCTTT.